The 21 T cell receptor beta chains given below trace back to one sample, sequenced in a study of beta chain features in type 1 diabetes. Every bit of the isolated RNA underwent reverse transcription, so sequencing read expressed TCRB transcripts. Using immunoSEQ multiplex PCR, the repertoire was profiled, and TCRdb retains in-frame clones only, with some absent. The sample consists of some 99,000 clones, 40% of them appearing once. Sequencing was done on a sample of stem cell memory CD4+ T cells from blood. These receptors originate from a woman between 18 and 30 years old in good health.

This clone was recorded a few times. This sequence joins TRBV11-2 and TRBJ2-5; D might be TRBD2 (6 bases). Trimming cost V 2 bases and J 4 bases, with 11 bases left between them. The germline V gene has CDR1 SGHAT and CDR2 FQNNGV. The CDR3 is 14 residues long. The CDR3 loop reads CASSLLASVETQYF. The CDR3 nucleotides read TGTGCCAGCAGCTTACTTGCTAGCGTAGAGACCCAGTACTTC.

This clone appeared a few times. The rearrangement links TRBV28 to TRBJ2-7, with a possible D match to TRBD1 (6 bases). The germline V gene encodes CDR1 MDHEN and CDR2 SYDVKM. The V and J ends lost 3 bases and 2 bases respectively, with 11 bases between them. There are 14 residues in the CDR3. DNA for the CDR3: TGTGCCAGCAGTTTCCCGGACAGCGCCTACGAGCAGTACTTC. It encodes CASSFPDSAYEQYF.

The chain is built from TRBV27 and TRBJ2-1, with 7 bases aligning to TRBD2. The trim removed 5 bases at V and 6 bases at J, leaving 4 bases unmatched. Germline-derived CDR1 and CDR2 are MNHEY and SMNVEV (reference sequence). CDR3 length: 13 residues. CDR3 nucleotide sequence: TGTGCCAGCAGTCGGGGGGTGATCAATGAGCAGTTCTTC. Amino acids: CASSRGVINEQFF.

As to this clone: Other DNA sequences in the sample encode the same CDR3. The chain employs TRBV5-4 and TRBJ2-7; D is undetermined. The V end was cut by 2 bases, the J end by 6 bases, with 15 bases between. CDR1 and CDR2 (germline): SGHNT, YYREEE (reference sequence). The CDR3 spans 14 residues. CDR3 nucleotides: TGTGCCAGCAGCTTTAAAGTCGTAGACTCCGAGCAGTACTTC. Amino acids: CASSFKVVDSEQYF.

The rearrangement uses TRBV7-2 and TRBJ1-1; tentative D call: TRBD1 (5 bases). The V and J ends lost 5 bases and 12 bases respectively, with 19 bases between them. The CDR3 extends over 13 amino acids. Per germline, CDR1 SGHTA and CDR2 FQGNSA. The CDR3 DNA reads as TGTGCCAGCAGCCCAGGCGGGGCCCCTATGTCTTTCTTT. Its translation is CASSPGGAPMSFF.

The rearrangement joins TRBV18 to TRBJ1-4, with a tentative D call TRBD1 (6 bases). Germline CDR1 KGHSH, CDR2 LQKENI. V gave up 2 bases and J gave up 7 bases, with 8 bases separating them. The CDR3 spans 13 residues. CDR3 loop: CASSPAGVEKLFF. CDR3 sequence (DNA): TGTGCCAGCTCACCAGCAGGGGTTGAAAAACTGTTTTTT.

This clone was detected only a few times. V is TRBV5-1 and J is TRBJ2-7; no definite D call. The germline CDR1 and CDR2 sequences are SGHRS and YFSETQ. The V end was cut by 4 bases, the J end by 3 bases, with 8 bases between. The CDR3 is 12 amino acids. This CDR3 is CASSPSGYEQYF. In DNA form, the CDR3 reads TGCGCCAGCAGCCCATCGGGCTACGAGCAGTACTTC. Drawing the rest from reference TRBV5-1 and TRBJ2-7, the complete variable domain is KAGVTQTPRYLIKTRGQQVTLSCSPISGHRSVSWYQQTPGQGLQFLFEYFSETQRNKGNFPGRFSGRQFSNSRSEMNVSTLELGDSALYLCASSPSGYEQYFGPGTRLTVT.

This clone was found a few times. The chain couples TRBV19 to TRBJ2-7, with D possibly being TRBD1 (6 bases). The V end lost 3 bases, the J end lost 1 base, and 22 bases lay between the germline ends. From germline, CDR1 is LNHDA and CDR2 SQIVND (reference sequence). This CDR3 contains 18 residues. The CDR3 protein is CASSMPGAGASISYEQYF. CDR3 DNA sequence: TGTGCCAGTAGTATGCCCGGGGCAGGGGCTTCAATATCCTACGAGCAGTACTTC.

This rearrangement joins TRBV9 to TRBJ2-7; no definite D call. Trimming cost V 4 bases and J 0 bases, with 11 bases left between them. Germline V gene lookup returns CDR1 SGDLS and CDR2 YYNGEE. This CDR3 has 14 residues. CDR3 residues: CASSPPHSSYEQYF. CDR3 sequence (DNA): TGTGCCAGCAGCCCTCCTCATAGCTCCTACGAGCAGTACTTC.

The V and J genes are TRBV2 and TRBJ1-1; D unclear. V dropped 2 bases and J dropped 5 bases, with 6 bases sitting between them. CDR1 is SNHLY and CDR2 is FYNNEI in the germline V gene. The length of the CDR3 is 12 residues. The CDR3 DNA is TGTGCCAGCAGTGAACGCGGGACTGAAGCTTTCTTT. It is translated as CASSERGTEAFF.

The chain uses TRBV19 and TRBJ2-7, with 9 bases that match TRBD1. This CDR3 has 15 amino acids. The ends lost 6 bases at V and 3 bases at J; junction bases unmatched: 9. The germline CDR1 and CDR2 sequences are LNHDA and SQIVND (reference sequence). This CDR3 is CASRDLGQGLYEQYF. The CDR3 nucleotides read TGTGCCAGTAGAGATTTGGGACAGGGACTCTACGAGCAGTACTTC.

The genes are TRBV9 and TRBJ1-1, with D maybe TRBD1 (6 bases). In germline, CDR1 is SGDLS, CDR2 YYNGEE. V was cut by 0 bases and J by 12 bases, with 18 bases left in between. The CDR3 is made up of 14 amino acids. The CDR3 nucleotides are TGTGCCAGCAGCGTAGGACGAGGGGGGGGCGGAACTTTCTTT. Protein product: CASSVGRGGGGTFF. The entire variable domain, with the rest obtained from reference TRBV9 and TRBJ1-1, is as follows: DSGVTQTPKHLITATGQRVTLRCSPRSGDLSVYWYQQSLDQGLQFLIQYYNGEERAKGNILERFSAQQFPDLHSELNLSSLELGDSALYFCASSVGRGGGGTFFGQGTRLTVV.

The chain uses TRBV30 and TRBJ1-2; no clear D gene. With 2 bases removed from V and 8 bases from J, the gap between germline ends came to 9 bases. This CDR3 is built from 11 residues. Germline V CDR1 and CDR2: GTSNPN, SVGIG (reference sequence). In DNA form, the CDR3 reads TGTGCCTGGAGTACAACGGGGGGCTACACCTTC. It is translated as CAWSTTGGYTF. Full variable domain (remainder filled in from reference TRBV30 and TRBJ1-2): SQTIHQWPATLVQPVGSPLSLECTVEGTSNPNLYWYRQAAGRGLQLLFYSVGIGQISSEVPQNLSASRPQDRQFILSSKKLLLSDSGFYLCAWSTTGGYTFGSGTRLTVV.

V is TRBV5-1 and J is TRBJ2-1; D perhaps matches TRBD2 (6 bases). V lost 0 bases, J lost 4 bases, and 11 bases lay in between. This CDR3 comprises 15 residues. The germline gives CDR1 SGHRS, CDR2 YFSETQ. CDR3 nucleotide sequence: TGCGCCAGCAGCTTGGCTAGCGAGTTTTACAATGAGCAGTTCTTC. This encodes CASSLASEFYNEQFF.

The V and J genes are TRBV28 and TRBJ2-5, with no clear D. Trimming removed 5 bases from V and 0 bases from J, with 4 bases in between. Germline lookup yields CDR1 MDHEN and CDR2 SYDVKM. The CDR3 covers 12 residues. The CDR3 DNA sequence: TGTGCCAGCAGTCTAAACCAAGAGACCCAGTACTTC. This sequence encodes CASSLNQETQYF.

The chain joins TRBV11-2 to TRBJ2-7, with D uncertain. Germline V gives CDR1 SGHAT, CDR2 FQNNGV. The CDR3 is 16 amino acids. V lost 5 bases to trimming and J lost 0 bases, with 17 bases between them. In nucleotides, the CDR3 is TGTGCCAGCAGCAGAAGTGCACGGGTGAGCTCCTACGAGCAGTACTTC. This codes for CASSRSARVSSYEQYF.

The chain uses TRBV5-5 and TRBJ2-1, with 8 positions matching TRBD2. V was pared by 5 bases and J by 3 bases, with 10 bases of the junction left unmatched. This CDR3 region has 16 residues. CDR1 SGHKS and CDR2 YYEKEE come from the germline V gene (reference sequence). The CDR3 nucleotides are TGTGCCAGCAGTTTCTTGTCCCTAGCGGGCTACAATGAGCAGTTCTTC. Its protein is CASSFLSLAGYNEQFF.

This clone has just a few counts. This chain uses TRBV4-3 with TRBJ2-2; 8 bases agree with TRBD1. CDR1 LGHNA and CDR2 YSLEER come from the germline V gene. The CDR3 extends over 17 amino acids. Germline trimming cut 1 base from V and 5 bases from J; bases unmatched to any gene: 9. The chain's CDR3 is CASSQVGQGAGTGELFF. CDR3 nucleotide sequence: TGCGCCAGCAGCCAAGTAGGCCAGGGGGCCGGAACCGGGGAGCTGTTTTTT.

The CDR3 sequence is CASSQGYSSGYNEQFF. In DNA, the CDR3 is TGCGCCAGCAGCCAAGGTTACTCTAGCGGGTACAATGAGCAGTTCTTC. The chain carries TRBV4-3 and TRBJ2-1; the match to TRBD2 covers 8 bases. J lost 4 bases, V lost 1 base, and 6 bases had no gene match. Germline CDR1 LGHNA, CDR2 YSLEER. CDR3 length: 16 amino acids.

This clone was detected once. The chain carries TRBV6-4 and TRBJ2-7; D is perhaps TRBD1 (5 bases). This CDR3 comprises 14 residues. Trimming shortened V by 2 bases and J by 4 bases, and 12 bases separated the two germline ends. Germline V gene sequence: CDR1 MRHNA, CDR2 SNTAGT. The CDR3 DNA sequence: TGTGCCAGCAGTGACCCTATTCAGGGATACGAGCAGTACTTC. Its protein product is CASSDPIQGYEQYF.

The chain employs TRBV4-3 and TRBJ2-5; tentative D call: TRBD2 (6 bases). This CDR3 has 14 residues. Germline CDR1 reads LGHNA; CDR2 reads YSLEER. V dropped 2 bases and J dropped 1 base, with 8 bases sitting between them. CDR3 in amino acids: CASSQPGAQETQYF. The CDR3 DNA reads TGCGCCAGCAGCCAACCGGGAGCCCAAGAGACCCAGTACTTC.